Following are 22 T cell receptor beta chains from one sample sequenced in a study of blood T cell repertoires in COVID-19. Clones were read by immunoSEQ multiplex PCR, and TCRdb kept only the in-frame ones, dropping some. Of about 200,000 clones listed, around 84% are singletons. Sequencing used peripheral blood. These receptors all stem from a man aged 50 or older with acute or convalescent COVID-19.

Here the CDR3 DNA reads TGTGCCAGCAGGTCGGGACAGGGCAACTATGGCTACACCTTC. Translating it yields CASRSGQGNYGYTF. This chain uses TRBV7-2 with TRBJ1-2, with 9 positions matching TRBD1. V trimming: 6 bases; J trimming: 2 bases; junction bases outside the gene matches: 4. There are 14 residues in the CDR3. Germline values: CDR1 SGHTA, CDR2 FQGNSA. Looking up the rest from reference TRBV7-2 and TRBJ1-2 gives the full variable domain: GAGVSQSPSNKVTEKGKDVELRCDPISGHTALYWYRQSLGQGLEFLIYFQGNSAPDKSGLPSDRFSAERTGGSVSTLTIQRTQQEDSAVYLCASRSGQGNYGYTFGSGTRLTVV.

The J gene is TRBJ2-7, the V gene TRBV7-9, with a possible D match to TRBD2 (5 bases). V lost 11 bases and J lost 5, with 16 bases in between. Germline assignment: CDR1 SEHNR and CDR2 FQNEAQ (reference sequence). There are 12 residues in the CDR3. DNA for the CDR3: TGTGCCGGGTCAGCGGCCATCCACGAGCAGTACTTC. Translation gives CAGSAAIHEQYF.

The V and J genes are TRBV11-2 and TRBJ1-3, with D uncertain. Germline V lookup: CDR1 SGHAT, CDR2 FQNNGV. CDR3 size: 12 residues. Trimming shortened V by 7 bases and J by 4 bases, and 8 bases separated the two germline ends. The CDR3 spells CASKPRGNTIYF. Here the CDR3 DNA reads TGTGCCAGCAAACCACGGGGAAACACCATATATTTT. The complete variable domain, with remaining parts taken from reference TRBV11-2 and TRBJ1-3, reads EAGVAQSPRYKIIEKRQSVAFWCNPISGHATLYWYQQILGQGPKLLIQFQNNGVVDDSQLPKDRFSAERLKGVDSTLKIQPAKLEDSAVYLCASKPRGNTIYFGEGSWLTVV.

The chain combines TRBV29-1 with TRBJ1-1; D remains unclear. The CDR3 length is 13 residues. Germline assignment: CDR1 SQVTM and CDR2 ANQGSEA. V lost 3 bases to trimming and J lost 0 bases, with 8 bases between them. DNA for the CDR3: TGCAGCGTTGAGGGCAGCTTGAACACTGAAGCTTTCTTT. It translates to CSVEGSLNTEAFF.

The gene calls are TRBV25-1 and TRBJ1-1, with 7 bases lining up with TRBD1. The germline V gene has CDR1 MGHDK and CDR2 SYGVNS. The CDR3 length is 14 residues. J lost 0 bases, V lost 5 bases, and 3 bases had no gene match. The CDR3 nucleotides are TGTGCCAGCAGTTTGACAGGGATGAACACTGAAGCTTTCTTT. Translating gives CASSLTGMNTEAFF.

The CDR3 coding sequence is TGCGCCAGCGGGCCGGGCCTCCAGGGCTTGTCTGGCTACACCTTC. Translated: CASGPGLQGLSGYTF. This rearrangement joins TRBV5-1 to TRBJ1-2; D may be TRBD1 (5 bases). The germline V and J ends were trimmed by 7 bases and 7 bases, with 23 bases remaining between them. The CDR3 totals 15 residues. Germline CDR1 and CDR2: SGHRS and YFSETQ.

The rearrangement uses TRBV24-1 and TRBJ1-3; D is perhaps TRBD1 (5 bases). There are 14 residues in the CDR3. Germline assignment: CDR1 KGHDR and CDR2 SFDVKD. V lost 4 bases to trimming and J lost 3 bases, with 9 bases between them. DNA for the CDR3: TGTGCCACCAGTGACCGGACATTTGGAAACACCATATATTTT. It specifies CATSDRTFGNTIYF.

This chain connects TRBV5-1 to TRBJ2-1, with 12 bases identical to TRBD2. Germline values: CDR1 SGHRS, CDR2 YFSETQ. The J segment lost 7 bases and the V segment lost 4 bases, leaving 3 bases of the junction unmatched. The CDR3 is 14 residues long. CDR3 sequence: CASSPGLAGNEQFF. CDR3 nucleotides: TGCGCCAGCAGCCCAGGACTAGCGGGGAATGAGCAGTTCTTC.

The V and J genes are TRBV7-3 and TRBJ1-2; unclear D gene. Trimming took 2 bases from V and 1 from J, leaving 17 bases between them. The CDR3 runs 17 residues. CDR1 is SGHTA, CDR2 FQGTGA, per germline. The CDR3 reads CASSLDFPPEDNYGYTF. The CDR3 DNA reads TGTGCCAGCAGCTTAGACTTTCCCCCAGAGGATAACTATGGCTACACCTTC.

This clone was counted between two and nine times. The V and J genes are TRBV5-6 and TRBJ1-2; D ambiguous. CDR3 size: 11 residues. Germline V gives CDR1 SGHDT, CDR2 YYEEEE. V gave up 1 base and J gave up 7 bases, with 5 bases separating them. The CDR3 DNA reads as TGTGCCAGCAGCTTGCAGGCTGGCTACACCTTC. Protein sequence: CASSLQAGYTF. Looking up the rest from reference TRBV5-6 and TRBJ1-2 gives the full variable domain: DAGVTQSPTHLIKTRGQQVTLRCSPKSGHDTVSWYQQALGQGPQFIFQYYEEEERQRGNFPDRFSGHQFPNYSSELNVNALLLGDSALYLCASSLQAGYTFGSGTRLTVV.

This clone was seen a single time. The chain combines TRBV7-9 with TRBJ2-1, with D possibly matching TRBD1 (5 bases). The CDR3 has 13 amino acids. The V gene lost 6 bases and the J gene lost 6 bases, with 12 bases spanning the gap. CDR1 SEHNR and CDR2 FQNEAQ come from the germline V gene (reference sequence). CDR3 nucleotides: TGTGCCAGCAGATTCAGGGTAACCAATGAGCAGTTCTTC. Its translation is CASRFRVTNEQFF.

The sample holds one count of this clone. CDR3 in DNA: TGTGCCACCGGGCGGGGACAGGGGGGAGAGACCCAGTACTTC. It translates to CATGRGQGGETQYF. The chain combines TRBV10-3 with TRBJ2-5; TRBD1 aligns across 11 bases. Unmatched junction bases numbered 8, after V lost 10 bases and J lost 4 bases. The CDR3 length is 14 residues. The germline V gene has CDR1 ENHRY and CDR2 SYGVKD.

DNA of the CDR3: TGTGCCAGCAGCTTCAGCCTGGGACAGATGAACACTGAAGCTTTCTTT. It yields the protein CASSFSLGQMNTEAFF. The J gene is TRBJ1-1, the V gene TRBV5-4; 7 bases are a match to TRBD1. The ends lost 2 bases at V and 0 bases at J; junction bases unmatched: 7. This CDR3 contains 16 residues. The germline V gene encodes CDR1 SGHNT and CDR2 YYREEE (reference sequence).

With respect to this clone: Other DNA sequences in this sample translate to the same CDR3. The chain joins TRBV10-1 to TRBJ2-7, with 9 bases identical to TRBD1. The ends lost 6 bases at V and 1 base at J; junction bases unmatched: 4. Germline V gene lookup returns CDR1 WNHNN and CDR2 SYGVQD (reference sequence). The CDR3 runs to 14 residues. This chain's CDR3 is CASRAGTGSYEQYF. The CDR3, as DNA: TGCGCCAGCAGAGCCGGGACAGGGTCCTACGAGCAGTACTTC.

This clone appeared a few times. The chain links TRBV11-3 to TRBJ2-2; D may be TRBD1 (6 bases). Germline CDR1 and CDR2: SGHNT and YENEEA. V lost 5 bases to trimming and J lost 6 bases, with 10 bases between them. CDR3 length equals 13 residues. The CDR3 coding sequence is TGTGCCAGCAGCCCAGGGGTGGCCGGGGAGCTGTTTTTT. Its protein product is CASSPGVAGELFF.

A single count supports this clone. V usage is TRBV5-1 and J usage is TRBJ2-2, with D possibly TRBD1 on 5 matching bases. Germline-derived CDR1 and CDR2 are SGHRS and YFSETQ. Trimming pared 2 bases from V and 5 bases from J, leaving 10 bases between. The CDR3 runs to 14 residues. CDR3: CASSLGVGTGELFF. The DNA for the CDR3 is TGCGCCAGCAGCTTAGGGGTAGGGACCGGGGAGCTGTTTTTT.

The chain employs TRBV4-1 and TRBJ1-2; TRBD1 matches at 8 bases. The CDR3 extends over 17 amino acids. The trim removed 0 bases at V and 5 bases at J, leaving 11 bases unmatched. Germline V gene data show CDR1 as MGHRA and CDR2 as YSYEKL. The CDR3 DNA follows: TGCGCCAGCAGCCAAGATTGGGCAGGGGGCTTGATTTATGGCTACACCTTC. Amino acid sequence: CASSQDWAGGLIYGYTF.

The chain employs TRBV11-2 and TRBJ2-1; D unclear. CDR1 is SGHAT and CDR2 is FQNNGV in the germline V gene. The germline V and J ends were trimmed by 5 bases and 4 bases, with 9 bases remaining between them. The CDR3 runs to 13 residues. The CDR3 here is CASSRDSYNEQFF. CDR3 sequence (DNA): TGTGCCAGCAGCCGCGATTCGTACAATGAGCAGTTCTTC.

V is TRBV6-5 and J is TRBJ1-6; D is undetermined. The CDR3 runs to 12 residues. Trimming shortened V by 8 bases and J by 10 bases, and 12 bases separated the two germline ends. CDR1 MNHEY and CDR2 SVGAGI come from the germline V gene. The CDR3 nucleotides read TGTGCCAGCTGGAGAGGAGGCTCACCCCTCCACTTT. This sequence encodes CASWRGGSPLHF.

This clone showed up just a few times. The CDR3 sequence is CASSPGRLAGGLGTGELFF. The CDR3 DNA is TGCGCCAGCAGCCCTGGGAGGCTAGCGGGGGGGCTGGGCACCGGGGAGCTGTTTTTT. The V call is TRBV4-1, the J call TRBJ2-2; 12 bases agree with TRBD2. Trimming at V came to 4 bases and at J to 4 bases, leaving 13 bases not matched to a gene. The CDR3 sequence is 19 residues long. Germline CDR1 and CDR2: MGHRA and YSYEKL.

The chain employs TRBV4-1 and TRBJ1-5; unclear D gene. CDR1 is MGHRA and CDR2 is YSYEKL in the germline V gene. This CDR3 is built from 15 residues. V gave up 2 bases and J gave up 1 base, with 9 bases separating them. CDR3 residues: CASSQYRPSNQPQHF. The DNA for the CDR3 is TGCGCCAGCAGCCAATACAGACCAAGCAATCAGCCCCAGCATTTT.

Worth noting for this clone: The same CDR3 is also encoded by other DNA sequences in this sample. The rearrangement uses TRBV18 and TRBJ2-7; perhaps TRBD2 as D (5 bases). The germline CDR1 and CDR2 sequences are KGHSH and LQKENI. This CDR3 contains 13 residues. Trimming pared 0 bases from V and 3 bases from J, leaving 6 bases between. The CDR3 coding sequence is TGTGCCAGCTCACCACCAGGAGGCTACGAGCAGTACTTC. This sequence encodes CASSPPGGYEQYF. Variable domain in full (rest from reference TRBV18 and TRBJ2-7): NAGVMQNPRHLVRRRGQEARLRCSPMKGHSHVYWYRQLPEEGLKFMVYLQKENIIDESGMPKERFSAEFPKEGPSILRIQQVVRGDSAAYFCASSPPGGYEQYFGPGTRLTVT.